Listed below are T cell receptor beta chains from one sample, sequenced in a study of blood T cells in healthy people across ages. TCRdb re-derived calls from the 5' RACE reads in MiXCR, one entry per CDR3 protein. The table shows more than 750,000 distinct CDR3 sequences, with about 27% occurring only once. The sample was also reused in another study, on T cells of mothers and their children.

The sequenced material came from blood. All receptors derive from a woman aged 40 to 50 in good health. The CDR3 runs from the conserved cysteine through the conserved F or W. Fields, in order: V gene, J gene, D gene, clone size, CDR3 DNA, CDR3 protein. The D gene is left open where the match is weak. The size field is filled for only some rows; it gives once, few, many or a size class.

V gene: TRBV30
J gene: TRBJ1-1
D gene: .
clone size: .
CDR3 DNA: TGTGCCTGGAGTGTTGCAGGGAACACTGAAGCTTTCTTT
CDR3 protein: CAWSVAGNTEAFF

V gene: TRBV19
J gene: TRBJ2-1
D gene: .
clone size: many
CDR3 DNA: TGTGCCAGTAGTATAGTGTCGGGTCCCTACAATGAGCAGTTCTTC
CDR3 protein: CASSIVSGPYNEQFF

V gene: TRBV9
J gene: TRBJ1-6
D gene: TRBD1
clone size: few
CDR3 DNA: TGTGCCAGCAGCGTAGATGGACAGGGGTTGGGATCACCCCTCCACTTT
CDR3 protein: CASSVDGQGLGSPLHF

V gene: TRBV6-1
J gene: TRBJ2-3
D gene: .
clone size: few
CDR3 DNA: TGTGCCAGCAGTGATGAGTATAGCACAGATACGCAGTATTTT
CDR3 protein: CASSDEYSTDTQYF

V gene: TRBV9
J gene: TRBJ2-5
D gene: TRBD2
clone size: .
CDR3 DNA: TGTGCCAGCAGCGTAGCTGGGCTAGCGGGGGGACAAGAGACCCAGTACTTC
CDR3 protein: CASSVAGLAGGQETQYF

V gene: TRBV28
J gene: TRBJ1-4
D gene: .
clone size: few
CDR3 DNA: TGTGCCAGCAGGAAGGGTGGGGAAAAACTGTTTTTT
CDR3 protein: CASRKGGEKLFF

V gene: TRBV10-3
J gene: TRBJ2-7
D gene: .
clone size: many
CDR3 DNA: TGTGCCATCAGTGAGTCCCAGGGGTCGGAGGAGCAGTACTTC
CDR3 protein: CAISESQGSEEQYF

V gene: TRBV12-3/TRBV12-4
J gene: TRBJ1-1
D gene: .
clone size: many
CDR3 DNA: TGTGCCAGCACCTACAGCATTAGTGAAGCTTTCTTT
CDR3 protein: CASTYSISEAFF

V gene: TRBV20-1
J gene: TRBJ2-2
D gene: .
clone size: .
CDR3 DNA: TGCAGTGCTAGAGATCGGGCAGGGAGAGGGACCGGGGAGCTGTTTTTT
CDR3 protein: CSARDRAGRGTGELFF

V gene: TRBV9
J gene: TRBJ2-1
D gene: TRBD2
clone size: many
CDR3 DNA: TGTGCCAGCAGCGCCGGGACTAGCGGGGGGGATGAGCAGTTCTTC
CDR3 protein: CASSAGTSGGDEQFF

V gene: TRBV20-1
J gene: TRBJ2-3
D gene: .
clone size: few
CDR3 DNA: TGCAGTGCCTCCGGGGAGACAGATACGCAGTATTTT
CDR3 protein: CSASGETDTQYF

V gene: TRBV5-1
J gene: TRBJ1-5
D gene: TRBD1
clone size: .
CDR3 DNA: TGTGCCAGCAGTCTTCAGGGGGCGGGACAGCCCCAGCATTTT
CDR3 protein: CASSLQGAGQPQHF

V gene: TRBV7-2
J gene: TRBJ2-3
D gene: .
clone size: few
CDR3 DNA: TGTGCCAGCAGCTCTATGCGAGGGGGTTTTTGGGTAGATACGCAGTATTTT
CDR3 protein: CASSSMRGGFWVDTQYF

V gene: TRBV7-9
J gene: TRBJ2-2
D gene: .
clone size: .
CDR3 DNA: TGTGCCAGCAGCTCGTTACACAATAAGAACACCGGGGAGCTGTTTTTT
CDR3 protein: CASSSLHNKNTGELFF

V gene: TRBV2
J gene: TRBJ1-1
D gene: .
clone size: .
CDR3 DNA: TGTGCCAGCAGTGAAGGTTACAGAGCGGGAAACACTGAAGCTTTCTTT
CDR3 protein: CASSEGYRAGNTEAFF

V gene: TRBV9
J gene: TRBJ1-2
D gene: TRBD1
clone size: .
CDR3 DNA: TGTGCCAGCAGCCATAGTCAGGGGGCGGGCTATGGCTACACCTTC
CDR3 protein: CASSHSQGAGYGYTF

V gene: TRBV10-3
J gene: TRBJ2-7
D gene: .
clone size: many
CDR3 DNA: TGTGCCATCAGTCGGACCAACCGGGATCTCGAGCAGTACTTC
CDR3 protein: CAISRTNRDLEQYF

V gene: TRBV7-2
J gene: TRBJ2-7
D gene: TRBD1
clone size: .
CDR3 DNA: TGTGCCAGCAGCTTGTCCGGGACAGGGGGGAACGAGCAGTACTTC
CDR3 protein: CASSLSGTGGNEQYF

V gene: TRBV5-1
J gene: TRBJ2-1
D gene: TRBD1
clone size: many
CDR3 DNA: TGCGCCAGCAGCAGAGACGGACAGGACTACAATGAGCAGTTCTTC
CDR3 protein: CASSRDGQDYNEQFF

V gene: TRBV12-3/TRBV12-4
J gene: TRBJ1-5
D gene: .
clone size: once
CDR3 DNA: TGTGCCAGCAGTCCTAGCGTAAAGGGCAGTTATCAGCCCCAGCATTTT
CDR3 protein: CASSPSVKGSYQPQHF

V gene: TRBV24-1
J gene: TRBJ1-2
D gene: .
clone size: few
CDR3 DNA: TGTGCCACCAGTGATTTCCGCTATGGCTACACCTTC
CDR3 protein: CATSDFRYGYTF

V gene: TRBV12-3/TRBV12-4
J gene: TRBJ1-5
D gene: .
clone size: .
CDR3 DNA: TGTGCCAGCAGCTCTGGGGGGGGGATCTTTGGAAATCAGCCCCAGCATTTT
CDR3 protein: CASSSGGGIFGNQPQHF

V gene: TRBV6-5
J gene: TRBJ1-1
D gene: .
clone size: .
CDR3 DNA: TGTGCCAGCAGTTATCAGGGGCTGGGCACTGAAGCTTTCTTT
CDR3 protein: CASSYQGLGTEAFF

V gene: TRBV29-1
J gene: TRBJ1-2
D gene: TRBD1
clone size: few
CDR3 DNA: TGCGGCGTTGATCCTACAGGGGGCGCCTATGGCCACACCTTC
CDR3 protein: CGVDPTGGAYGHTF

V gene: TRBV29-1
J gene: TRBJ2-7
D gene: .
clone size: .
CDR3 DNA: TGCAGCGTCGGGGAGGGGGAAGCGGGCGAGCAGTACTTC
CDR3 protein: CSVGEGEAGEQYF

V gene: TRBV2
J gene: TRBJ2-3
D gene: .
clone size: few
CDR3 DNA: TGTGCCAGCAGGGAGTCTAGCGGCACAGATACGCAGTATTTT
CDR3 protein: CASRESSGTDTQYF

V gene: TRBV19
J gene: TRBJ2-7
D gene: .
clone size: .
CDR3 DNA: TGTGCCAGTAGTATACGGGCAGGGGACTCCTACGAGCAGTACTTC
CDR3 protein: CASSIRAGDSYEQYF

V gene: TRBV7-2
J gene: TRBJ1-4
D gene: .
clone size: .
CDR3 DNA: TGTGCCAGCAGCTTAGAAAGGACGGAAAAACTGTTTTTT
CDR3 protein: CASSLERTEKLFF

V gene: TRBV11-1
J gene: TRBJ2-3
D gene: .
clone size: many
CDR3 DNA: TGTGCCAGCAGCTTCTATAAGGGCACAGATACGCAGTATTTT
CDR3 protein: CASSFYKGTDTQYF

V gene: TRBV7-8
J gene: TRBJ2-5
D gene: .
clone size: few
CDR3 DNA: TGTGCCAGCAGCTCGATGCGCAGTGAGACCCAGTACTTC
CDR3 protein: CASSSMRSETQYF

V gene: TRBV10-2
J gene: TRBJ2-7
D gene: .
clone size: .
CDR3 DNA: TGCGCCAGCAGTGGTACTAGCTCAAACGAGCAGTACTTC
CDR3 protein: CASSGTSSNEQYF

V gene: TRBV12-3/TRBV12-4
J gene: TRBJ1-1
D gene: TRBD1
clone size: .
CDR3 DNA: TGTGCCAGCAGTTTAAGTGGGACAGGGGACACTGAAGCTTTCTTT
CDR3 protein: CASSLSGTGDTEAFF

V gene: TRBV7-2
J gene: TRBJ2-7
D gene: .
clone size: many
CDR3 DNA: TGTGCCAGCAGCTTAGCGGCCGGAAACTACGAGCAGTACTTC
CDR3 protein: CASSLAAGNYEQYF

V gene: TRBV10-3
J gene: TRBJ2-1
D gene: .
clone size: .
CDR3 DNA: TGTGCCATCAGTTCCAATCGGGGAACCCTTAGCTCCTACAATGAGCAGTTCTTC
CDR3 protein: CAISSNRGTLSSYNEQFF

V gene: TRBV7-2
J gene: TRBJ2-4
D gene: TRBD2
clone size: once
CDR3 DNA: TGTGCCAGCAGTCTCCCCTGGAGCGGGGGGGCGGACAAAAACATTCAGTACTTC
CDR3 protein: CASSLPWSGGADKNIQYF

V gene: TRBV20-1
J gene: TRBJ2-6
D gene: .
clone size: many
CDR3 DNA: TGCAGTGCCGAAGATGGTCAATCTGGGGCCAACGTCCTGACTTTC
CDR3 protein: CSAEDGQSGANVLTF

V gene: TRBV5-4
J gene: TRBJ1-1
D gene: TRBD1
clone size: .
CDR3 DNA: TGTGCCAGCAGCGGGGGACAGGGTGGTACTGAAGCTTTCTTT
CDR3 protein: CASSGGQGGTEAFF

V gene: TRBV9
J gene: TRBJ1-4
D gene: TRBD1
clone size: .
CDR3 DNA: TGTGCCAGCAGCGGTGGGACAGGGCGCTACGAAAAACTGTTTTTT
CDR3 protein: CASSGGTGRYEKLFF

V gene: TRBV5-1
J gene: TRBJ2-1
D gene: .
clone size: few
CDR3 DNA: TGCGCCAGCAGCTCGACTAAGGGGGATTGGTCCTACAATGAGCAGTTCTTC
CDR3 protein: CASSSTKGDWSYNEQFF

V gene: TRBV12-3/TRBV12-4
J gene: TRBJ2-7
D gene: .
clone size: .
CDR3 DNA: TGTGCCAGCAGTCGGCCAGGAGTCTCCTACGAGCAGTACTTC
CDR3 protein: CASSRPGVSYEQYF

V gene: TRBV6-6
J gene: TRBJ2-1
D gene: .
clone size: .
CDR3 DNA: TGTGCCTGCACCCAGCTAGGAGCCCTTAATGAGCAGTTCTTC
CDR3 protein: CACTQLGALNEQFF

V gene: TRBV3-1
J gene: TRBJ1-2
D gene: .
clone size: few
CDR3 DNA: TGTGCCAGCAGCCATGTTATCACCGGCTACACCTTC
CDR3 protein: CASSHVITGYTF

V gene: TRBV28
J gene: TRBJ2-5
D gene: TRBD1
clone size: .
CDR3 DNA: TGTGCCAGCAGTTTAGGGACAGGGGGCTCTGGCAGTGAGCAGTACTTC
CDR3 protein: CASSLGTGGSGSEQYF